This T cell receptor beta chain appears in the sequencing data of a study of blood T cells in healthy people across ages. PCR was performed a second time for about 6 to 12 cycles using a sample-barcoded 5' primer and a J-beta primer mix. TCRdb reprocessed the 5' RACE reads via MiXCR and lists one record per CDR3 protein. The table shows roughly 1.5 million distinct CDR3 sequences, with 42% occurring only once. Study-wide results and limits: What prevented conclusive comparison of naive and antigen-experienced cells was that PBMCs were unsorted.

The CDR3 has 16 residues. V was pared by 3 bases and J by 2 bases, with 17 bases between. The germline CDR1 and CDR2 sequences are LNHNV and YYDKDF (reference sequence). As concerns this clonotype: Its target is unknown.

The TCR sequence derives from a woman under 30 in good health. This chain links TRBV15 with TRBJ2-7; the D gene is possibly TRBD1 (6 bases). The sample taken for sequencing was blood. CDR3 bases: TGTGCCACCAGCAGCCTCGGACAGCACGGTACCTACGAGCAGTACTTC. Protein sequence: CATSSLGQHGTYEQYF.